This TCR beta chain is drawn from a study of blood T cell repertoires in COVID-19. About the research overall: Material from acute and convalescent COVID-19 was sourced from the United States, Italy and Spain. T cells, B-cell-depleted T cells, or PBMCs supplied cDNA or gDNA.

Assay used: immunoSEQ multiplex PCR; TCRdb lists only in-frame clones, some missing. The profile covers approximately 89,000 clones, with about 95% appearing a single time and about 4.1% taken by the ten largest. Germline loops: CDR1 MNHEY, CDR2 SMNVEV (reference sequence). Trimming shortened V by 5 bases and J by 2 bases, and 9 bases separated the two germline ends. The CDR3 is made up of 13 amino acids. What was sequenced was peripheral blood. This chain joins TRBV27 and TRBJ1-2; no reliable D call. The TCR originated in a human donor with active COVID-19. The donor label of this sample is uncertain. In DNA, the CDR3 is TGTGCCAGCAGTCCAAGACACAACTATGGCTACACCTTC. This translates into CASSPRHNYGYTF.